This paragraph covers one T cell receptor beta chain sequence. Original data processing: Researchers report that nucleated cell counts were estimated from reference gene primer amplification. The method was immunoSEQ multiplex PCR; TCRdb's version includes in-frame clones alone and lacks a portion of them. V, J and clone size were drawn from that table, and D and trimming were deduced from the DNA. The sample includes more than 200,000 clones, about 80% of them seen just once. The data derive from a study of blood T cell repertoires in COVID-19. Study-level information: COVID-19 samples, acute and convalescent, were from the United States, Italy and Spain. PBMCs, B-cell-depleted T cells, or T cells were the source of the cDNA or gDNA that made up the material.

CDR3 length: 19 amino acids. J was trimmed by 0 bases and V by 4 bases; bases with no gene match: 16. Germline V gene sequence: CDR1 SGHRS, CDR2 YFSETQ. The TCR originated in a man at least 80 years old with acute or convalescent COVID-19. The sample consisted of peripheral blood. V gene TRBV5-1 combines with J gene TRBJ2-3; 8 nucleotides match TRBD1. CDR3 residues: CASSLNGQGTHTSTDTQYF. The CDR3 nucleotides are TGCGCCAGCAGCCTGAACGGACAGGGCACCCATACTAGCACAGATACGCAGTATTTT.